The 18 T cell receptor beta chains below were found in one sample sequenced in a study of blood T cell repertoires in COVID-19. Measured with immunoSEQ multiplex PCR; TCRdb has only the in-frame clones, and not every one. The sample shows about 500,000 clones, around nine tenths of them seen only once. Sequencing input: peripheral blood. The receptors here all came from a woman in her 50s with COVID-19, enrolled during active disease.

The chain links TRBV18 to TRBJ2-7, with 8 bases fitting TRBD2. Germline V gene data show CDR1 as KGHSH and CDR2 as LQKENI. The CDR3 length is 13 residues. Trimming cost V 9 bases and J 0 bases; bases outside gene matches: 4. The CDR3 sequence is CASSGESSYEQYF. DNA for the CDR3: TGTGCCAGTAGCGGGGAAAGCTCCTACGAGCAGTACTTC.

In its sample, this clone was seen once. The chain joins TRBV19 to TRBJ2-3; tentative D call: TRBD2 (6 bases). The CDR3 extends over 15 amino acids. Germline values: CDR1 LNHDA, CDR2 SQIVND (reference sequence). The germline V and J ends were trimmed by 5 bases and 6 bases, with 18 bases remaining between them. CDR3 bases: TGTGCCAGTAGTCCCCACCTCACAGGAGGGGATACGCAGTATTTT. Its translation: CASSPHLTGGDTQYF. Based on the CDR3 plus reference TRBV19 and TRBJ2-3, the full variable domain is DGGITQSPKYLFRKEGQNVTLSCEQNLNHDAMYWYRQDPGQGLRLIYYSQIVNDFQKGDIAEGYSVSREKKESFPLTVTSAQKNPTAFYLCASSPHLTGGDTQYFGPGTRLTVL.

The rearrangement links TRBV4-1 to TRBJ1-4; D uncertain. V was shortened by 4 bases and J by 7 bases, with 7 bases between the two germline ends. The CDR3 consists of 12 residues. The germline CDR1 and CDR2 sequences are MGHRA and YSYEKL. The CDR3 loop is CASSLHTEKLFF. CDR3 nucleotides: TGCGCCAGCAGCCTCCACACTGAAAAACTGTTTTTT.

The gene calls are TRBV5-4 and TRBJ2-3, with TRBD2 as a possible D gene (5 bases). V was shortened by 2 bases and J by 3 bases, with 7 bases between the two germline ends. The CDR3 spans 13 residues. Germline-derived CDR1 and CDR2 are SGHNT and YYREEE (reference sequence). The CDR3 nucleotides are TGTGCCAGCAGCTTTGGCGGGACAGATACGCAGTATTTT. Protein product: CASSFGGTDTQYF.

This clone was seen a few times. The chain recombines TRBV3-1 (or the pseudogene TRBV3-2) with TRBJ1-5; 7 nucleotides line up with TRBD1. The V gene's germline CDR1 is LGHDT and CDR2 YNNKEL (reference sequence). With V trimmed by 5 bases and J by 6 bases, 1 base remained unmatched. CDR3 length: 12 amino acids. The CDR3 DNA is TGTGCCAGCAGCTACAGGGGTCAGCCCCAGCATTTT. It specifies CASSYRGQPQHF.

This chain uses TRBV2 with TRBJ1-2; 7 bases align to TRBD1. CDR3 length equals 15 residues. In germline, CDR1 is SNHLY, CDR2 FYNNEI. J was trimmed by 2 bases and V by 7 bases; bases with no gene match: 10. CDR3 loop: CASTQSGTANYGYTF. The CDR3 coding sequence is TGTGCCAGCACTCAATCCGGGACAGCGAACTATGGCTACACCTTC.

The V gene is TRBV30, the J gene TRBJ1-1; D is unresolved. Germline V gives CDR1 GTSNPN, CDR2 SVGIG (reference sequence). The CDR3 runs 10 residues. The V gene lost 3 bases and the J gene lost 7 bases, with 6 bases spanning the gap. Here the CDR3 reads CAWRYIEAFF. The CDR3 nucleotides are TGTGCCTGGAGGTATATTGAAGCTTTCTTT.

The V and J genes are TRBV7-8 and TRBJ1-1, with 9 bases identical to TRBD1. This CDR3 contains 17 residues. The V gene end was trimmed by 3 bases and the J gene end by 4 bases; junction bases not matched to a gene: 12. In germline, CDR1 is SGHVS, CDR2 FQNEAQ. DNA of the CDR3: TGTGCCAGCAGCTTGACCGGGACAGGGCTTTTGGTCACTGAAGCTTTCTTT. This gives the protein CASSLTGTGLLVTEAFF.

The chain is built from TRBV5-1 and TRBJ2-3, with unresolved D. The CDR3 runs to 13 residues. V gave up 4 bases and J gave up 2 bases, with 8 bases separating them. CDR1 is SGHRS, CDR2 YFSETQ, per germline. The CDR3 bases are TGCGCCAGCAGCCTAGAAAACACAGATACGCAGTATTTT. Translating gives CASSLENTDTQYF.

CDR3 coding DNA: TGCGCCAGCAGCTTGGGACAGCGCTACAATGAGCAGTTCTTC. It codes for CASSLGQRYNEQFF. This rearrangement joins TRBV5-1 to TRBJ2-1; possibly TRBD1 for D (5 bases). The CDR3 has 14 residues. Germline V lookup: CDR1 SGHRS, CDR2 YFSETQ. Trimming left V 0 bases short and J 3 bases short, with 7 bases between.

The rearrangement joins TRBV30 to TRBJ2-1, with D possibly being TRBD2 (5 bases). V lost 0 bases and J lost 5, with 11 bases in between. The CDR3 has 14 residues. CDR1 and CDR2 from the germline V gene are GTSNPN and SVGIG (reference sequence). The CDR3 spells CAWSVPGIDNEQFF. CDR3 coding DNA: TGTGCCTGGAGTGTTCCGGGAATCGACAATGAGCAGTTCTTC.

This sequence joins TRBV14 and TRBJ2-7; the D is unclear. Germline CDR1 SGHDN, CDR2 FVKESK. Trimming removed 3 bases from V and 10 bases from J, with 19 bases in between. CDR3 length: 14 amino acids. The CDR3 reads CASSHSGSPFRQYF. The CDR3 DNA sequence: TGTGCCAGCAGCCATTCCGGGTCCCCCTTTCGACAGTACTTC.

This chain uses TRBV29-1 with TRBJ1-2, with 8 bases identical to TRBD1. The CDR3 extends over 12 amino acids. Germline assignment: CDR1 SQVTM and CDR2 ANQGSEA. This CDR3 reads CGMTGVGWGYTF. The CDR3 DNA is TGCGGAATGACAGGGGTTGGTTGGGGCTACACCTTC.

CDR3 protein: CASSQQFRDEQFF. As DNA, the CDR3 is TGTGCCAGTAGTCAGCAGTTTCGGGATGAGCAGTTCTTC. The genes are TRBV19 and TRBJ2-1, with unresolved D. Looked up from germline, CDR1 is LNHDA and CDR2 is SQIVND (reference sequence). V lost 5 bases and J lost 8, with 13 bases in between. This CDR3 spans 13 amino acids.

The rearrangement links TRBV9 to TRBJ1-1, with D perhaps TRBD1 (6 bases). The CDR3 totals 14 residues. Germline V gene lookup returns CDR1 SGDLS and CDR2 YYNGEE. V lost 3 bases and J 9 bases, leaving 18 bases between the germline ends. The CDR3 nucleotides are TGTGCCAGCAGCGCGCCCGGAGGGGGGGCGAAAGCTTTCTTT. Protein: CASSAPGGGAKAFF.

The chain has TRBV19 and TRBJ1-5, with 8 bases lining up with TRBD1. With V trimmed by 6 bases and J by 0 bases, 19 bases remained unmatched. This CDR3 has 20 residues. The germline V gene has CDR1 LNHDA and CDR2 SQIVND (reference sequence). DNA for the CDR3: TGTGCCAGTAGCCCCCACTCGACTGCAGGGGGCTATTATAGCAATCAGCCCCAGCATTTT. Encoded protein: CASSPHSTAGGYYSNQPQHF.

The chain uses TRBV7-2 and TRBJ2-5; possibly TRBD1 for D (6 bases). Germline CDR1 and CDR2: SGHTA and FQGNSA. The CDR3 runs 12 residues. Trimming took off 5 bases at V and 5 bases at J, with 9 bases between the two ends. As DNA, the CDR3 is TGTGCCAGCAGCGCGGACAGTGAGACCCAGTACTTC. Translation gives CASSADSETQYF.

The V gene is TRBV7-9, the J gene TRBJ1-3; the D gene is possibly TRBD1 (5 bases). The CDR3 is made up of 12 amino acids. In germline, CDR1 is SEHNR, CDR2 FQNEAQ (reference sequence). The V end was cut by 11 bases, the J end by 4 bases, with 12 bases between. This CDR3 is CALGAGGNTIYF. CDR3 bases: TGTGCCCTAGGGGCAGGAGGAAACACCATATATTTT.